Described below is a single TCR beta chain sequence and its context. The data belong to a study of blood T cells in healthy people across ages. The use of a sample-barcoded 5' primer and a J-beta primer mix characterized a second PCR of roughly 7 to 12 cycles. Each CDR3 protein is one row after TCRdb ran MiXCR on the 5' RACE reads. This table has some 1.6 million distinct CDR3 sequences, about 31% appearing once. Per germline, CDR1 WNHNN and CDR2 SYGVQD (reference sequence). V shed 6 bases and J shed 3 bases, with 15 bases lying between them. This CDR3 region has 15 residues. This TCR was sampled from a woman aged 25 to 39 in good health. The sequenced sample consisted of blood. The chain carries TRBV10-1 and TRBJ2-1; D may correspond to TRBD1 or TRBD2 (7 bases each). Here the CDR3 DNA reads TGCGCCAGCAGCCCCAGGGGGGGGTTCTACAATGAGCAGTTCTTC. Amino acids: CASSPRGGFYNEQFF.